The sequence of this TCR beta chain was determined in a study of glioma-infiltrating T cells after dendritic cell vaccination. Study-level information: Patients had newly diagnosed or recurrent glioblastoma and received dendritic cell vaccines.

General study findings and limits: Higher pretreatment TIL content predicted longer progression-free time and survival.

Stated time point: after dendritic cell vaccination, including at tumor progression/relapse. The sample holds one count of this clone. Its antigen is not identified. Repertoires were generated with immunoSEQ multiplex PCR, while TCRdb's copy carries only in-frame clones and drops some. The table shows around 87,000 clones, with around 86% occurring only once. V lost 1 base and J 3 bases, leaving 12 bases between the germline ends. Germline values: CDR1 SNHLY, CDR2 FYNNEI. The CDR3 has 16 residues. The sequence derives from a human donor with glioblastoma. The source material was blood, sampled after dendritic cell vaccination. The chain carries TRBV2 and TRBJ1-4; no definite D call. This CDR3 is CASSEGLALANEKLFF. The CDR3 region has the DNA TGTGCCAGCAGTGAAGGCTTGGCTCTCGCTAATGAAAAACTGTTTTTT.